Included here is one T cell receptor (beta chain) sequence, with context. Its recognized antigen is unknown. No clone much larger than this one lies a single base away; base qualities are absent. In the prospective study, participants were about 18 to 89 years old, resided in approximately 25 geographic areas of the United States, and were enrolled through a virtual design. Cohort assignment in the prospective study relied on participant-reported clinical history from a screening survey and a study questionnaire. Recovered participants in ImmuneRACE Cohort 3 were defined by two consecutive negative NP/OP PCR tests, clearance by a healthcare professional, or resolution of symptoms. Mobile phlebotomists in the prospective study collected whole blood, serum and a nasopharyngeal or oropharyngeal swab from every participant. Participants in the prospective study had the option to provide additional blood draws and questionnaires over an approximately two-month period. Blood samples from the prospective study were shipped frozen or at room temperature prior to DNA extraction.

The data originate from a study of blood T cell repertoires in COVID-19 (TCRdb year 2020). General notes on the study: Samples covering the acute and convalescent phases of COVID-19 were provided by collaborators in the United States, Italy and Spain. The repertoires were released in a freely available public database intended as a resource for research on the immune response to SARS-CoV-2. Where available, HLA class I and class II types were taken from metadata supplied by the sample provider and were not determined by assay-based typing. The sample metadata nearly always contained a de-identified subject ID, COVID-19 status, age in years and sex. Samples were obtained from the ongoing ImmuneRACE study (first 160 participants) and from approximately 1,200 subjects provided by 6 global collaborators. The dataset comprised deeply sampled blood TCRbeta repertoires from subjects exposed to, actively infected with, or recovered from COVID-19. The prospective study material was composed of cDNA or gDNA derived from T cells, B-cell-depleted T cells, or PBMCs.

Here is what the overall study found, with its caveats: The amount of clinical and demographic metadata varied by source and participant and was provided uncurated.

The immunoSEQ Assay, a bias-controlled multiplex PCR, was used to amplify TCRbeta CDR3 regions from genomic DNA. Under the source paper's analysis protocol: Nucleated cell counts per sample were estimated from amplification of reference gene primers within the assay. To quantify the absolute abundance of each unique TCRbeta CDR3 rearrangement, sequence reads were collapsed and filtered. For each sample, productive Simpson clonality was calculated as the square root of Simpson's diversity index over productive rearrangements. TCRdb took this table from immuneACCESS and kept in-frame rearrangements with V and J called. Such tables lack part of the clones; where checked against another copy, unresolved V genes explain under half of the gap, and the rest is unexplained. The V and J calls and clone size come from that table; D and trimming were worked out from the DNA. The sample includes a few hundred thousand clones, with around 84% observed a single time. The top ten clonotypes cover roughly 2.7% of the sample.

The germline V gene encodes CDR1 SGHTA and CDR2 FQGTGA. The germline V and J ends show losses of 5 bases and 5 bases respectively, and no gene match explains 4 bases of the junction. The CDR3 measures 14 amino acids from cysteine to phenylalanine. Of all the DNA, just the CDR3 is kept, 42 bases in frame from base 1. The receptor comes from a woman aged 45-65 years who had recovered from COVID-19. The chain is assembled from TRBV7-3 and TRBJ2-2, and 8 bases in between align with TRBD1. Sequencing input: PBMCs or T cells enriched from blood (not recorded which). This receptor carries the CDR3 CASSRDRRTGELFF. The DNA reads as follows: TGTGCCAGCAGCCGGGACAGGAGGACCGGGGAGCTGTTTTTT.